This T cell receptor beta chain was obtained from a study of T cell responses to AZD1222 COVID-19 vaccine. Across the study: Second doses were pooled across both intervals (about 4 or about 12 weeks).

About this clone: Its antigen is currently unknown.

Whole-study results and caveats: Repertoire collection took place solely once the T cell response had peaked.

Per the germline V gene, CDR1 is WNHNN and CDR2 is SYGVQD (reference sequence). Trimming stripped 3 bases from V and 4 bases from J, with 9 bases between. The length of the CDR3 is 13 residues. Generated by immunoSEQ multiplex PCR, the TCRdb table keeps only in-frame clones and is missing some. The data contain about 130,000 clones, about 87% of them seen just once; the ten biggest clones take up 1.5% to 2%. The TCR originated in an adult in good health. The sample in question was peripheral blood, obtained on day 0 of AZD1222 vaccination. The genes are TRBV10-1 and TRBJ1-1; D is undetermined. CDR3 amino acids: CASSEFVGTEAFF. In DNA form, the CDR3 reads TGCGCCAGCAGTGAATTCGTAGGCACTGAAGCTTTCTTT.